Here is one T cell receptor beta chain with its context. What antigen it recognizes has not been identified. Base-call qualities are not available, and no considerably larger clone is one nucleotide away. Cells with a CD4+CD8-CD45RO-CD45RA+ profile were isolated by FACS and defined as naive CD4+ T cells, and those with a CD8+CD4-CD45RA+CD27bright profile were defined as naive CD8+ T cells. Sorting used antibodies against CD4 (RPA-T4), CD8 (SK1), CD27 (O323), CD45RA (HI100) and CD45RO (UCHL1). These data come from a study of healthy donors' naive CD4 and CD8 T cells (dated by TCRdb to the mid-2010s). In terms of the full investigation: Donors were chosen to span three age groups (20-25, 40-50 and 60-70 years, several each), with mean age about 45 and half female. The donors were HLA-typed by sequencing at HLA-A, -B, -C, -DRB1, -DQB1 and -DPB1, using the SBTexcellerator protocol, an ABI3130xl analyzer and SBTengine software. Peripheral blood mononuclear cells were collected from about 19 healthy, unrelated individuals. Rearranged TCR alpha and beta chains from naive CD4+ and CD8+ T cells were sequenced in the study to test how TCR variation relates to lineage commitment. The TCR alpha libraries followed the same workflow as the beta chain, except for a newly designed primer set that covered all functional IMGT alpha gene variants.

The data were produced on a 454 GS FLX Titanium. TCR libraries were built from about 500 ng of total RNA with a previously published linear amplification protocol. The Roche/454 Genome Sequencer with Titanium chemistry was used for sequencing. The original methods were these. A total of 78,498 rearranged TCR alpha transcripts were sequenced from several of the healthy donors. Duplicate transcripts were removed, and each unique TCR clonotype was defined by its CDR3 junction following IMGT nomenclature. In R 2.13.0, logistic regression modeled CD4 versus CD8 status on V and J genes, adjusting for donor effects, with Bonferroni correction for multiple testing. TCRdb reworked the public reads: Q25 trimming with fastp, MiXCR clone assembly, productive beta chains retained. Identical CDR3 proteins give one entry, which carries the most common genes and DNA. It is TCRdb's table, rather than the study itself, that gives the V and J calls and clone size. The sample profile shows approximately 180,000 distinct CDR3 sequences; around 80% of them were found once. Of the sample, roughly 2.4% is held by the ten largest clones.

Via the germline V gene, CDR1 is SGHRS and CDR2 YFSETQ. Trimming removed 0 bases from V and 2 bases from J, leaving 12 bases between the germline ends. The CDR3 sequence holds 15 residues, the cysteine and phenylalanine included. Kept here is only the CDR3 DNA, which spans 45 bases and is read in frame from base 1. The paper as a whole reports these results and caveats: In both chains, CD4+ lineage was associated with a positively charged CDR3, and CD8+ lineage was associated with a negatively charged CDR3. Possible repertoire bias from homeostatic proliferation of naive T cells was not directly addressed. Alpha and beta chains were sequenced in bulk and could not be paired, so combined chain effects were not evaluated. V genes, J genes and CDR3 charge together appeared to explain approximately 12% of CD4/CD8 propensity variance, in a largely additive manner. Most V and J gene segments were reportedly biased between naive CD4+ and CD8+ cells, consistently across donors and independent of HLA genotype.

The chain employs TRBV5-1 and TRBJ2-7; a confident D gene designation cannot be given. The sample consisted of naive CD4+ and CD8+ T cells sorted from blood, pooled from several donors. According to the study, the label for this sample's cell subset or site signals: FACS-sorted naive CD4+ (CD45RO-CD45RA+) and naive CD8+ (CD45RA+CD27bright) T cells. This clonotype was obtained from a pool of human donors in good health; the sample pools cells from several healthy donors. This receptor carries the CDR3 CASSLGRQLAYEQYF. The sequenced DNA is TGCGCCAGCAGCTTGGGCCGCCAGTTAGCCTACGAGCAGTACTTC. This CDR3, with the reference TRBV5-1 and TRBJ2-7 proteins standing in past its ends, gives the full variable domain KAGVTQTPRYLIKTRGQQVTLSCSPISGHRSVSWYQQTPGQGLQFLFEYFSETQRNKGNFPGRFSGRQFSNSRSEMNVSTLELGDSALYLCASSLGRQLAYEQYFGPGTRLTVT.